This TCR beta chain was obtained from a study of blood T cell repertoires in COVID-19. The data were produced by immunoSEQ multiplex PCR, yet TCRdb's version contains in-frame clones alone and is incomplete. Here the sample spans over 85,000 clones, about three quarters being singletons. Sequencing used peripheral blood. This clonotype originated in an elderly woman with active or convalescent COVID-19.

The CDR3 loop reads CASSSHRASGRADEQYF. In DNA form, the CDR3 reads TGTGCCAGCAGCTCACACAGGGCTTCCGGGAGGGCCGACGAGCAGTACTTC. This chain links TRBV7-9 with TRBJ2-7, with 8 bases that match TRBD2. The germline gives CDR1 SEHNR, CDR2 FQNEAQ (reference sequence). Unmatched junction bases numbered 16, after V lost 4 bases and J lost 5 bases. This CDR3 is built from 17 residues.